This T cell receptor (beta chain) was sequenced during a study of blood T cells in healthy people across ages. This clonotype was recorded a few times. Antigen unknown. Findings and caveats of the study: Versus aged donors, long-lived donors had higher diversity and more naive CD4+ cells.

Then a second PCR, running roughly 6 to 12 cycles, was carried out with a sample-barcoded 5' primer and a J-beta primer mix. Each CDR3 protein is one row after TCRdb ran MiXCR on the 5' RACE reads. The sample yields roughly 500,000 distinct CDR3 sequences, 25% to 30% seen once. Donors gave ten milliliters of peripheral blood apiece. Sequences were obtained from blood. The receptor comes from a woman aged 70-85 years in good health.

DNA for the CDR3: TGCAGTGCTATGGGACAACCCGGCGAGGGCTACACCTTC. It translates to CSAMGQPGEGYTF. The chain carries TRBV20-1 and TRBJ1-2; weak D call: TRBD1 (6 bases). V was cut by 4 bases and J by 8 bases, with 17 bases left in between. This CDR3 has 13 residues. Per the germline V gene, CDR1 is DFQATT and CDR2 is SNEGSKA (reference sequence).